The T cell receptor (beta chain) under discussion was sequenced for a study of shared T cell receptors in the human thymus. The CDR3 is 16 amino acids. Trimming cost V 6 bases and J 6 bases; bases outside gene matches: 13. The germline V gene has CDR1 KGHSH and CDR2 LQKENI. Libraries were prepared by immunoSEQ multiplex PCR; TCRdb keeps only in-frame clonotypes and omits some of them. The sample lists approximately 730,000 clones, 70% to 90% occurring once. These data were likewise used in another study, on human thymus T cells. As that report states: Those donating were healthy Finnish infants in corrective surgery for congenital heart defects. The thymus was resected at corrective cardiac surgery.

The chain recombines TRBV18 with TRBJ2-1, with TRBD2 matching 8 bases. The specimen was thymocytes. The clonotype comes from a girl under two years old with a congenital heart defect. The CDR3 sequence is CASSRQPGLEVNEQFF. For the CDR3, the DNA is TGTGCCAGCTCCCGTCAGCCGGGACTAGAAGTCAATGAGCAGTTCTTC.